The present T cell receptor beta chain was sequenced within a study of CD8+CD57+ T cells in acquired aplastic anemia. Germline-derived CDR1 and CDR2 are DFQATT and SNEGSKA (reference sequence). The CDR3 loop spans 14 amino acids. Trimming cost V 1 base and J 0 bases, with 7 bases left between them. For CDR3 and TCR beta VDJ profiling, genomic DNA was the template used. A single record per CDR3 protein comes from TCRdb applying MiXCR to the reads. This table has some 190,000 distinct CDR3 sequences, around half appearing once. Sequencing was performed on sorted CD4+, CD8+, or CD8+CD57+ T cells (not recorded which) from PBMCs. The V call is TRBV20-1, the J call TRBJ1-5; D is unresolved. The sequence came from a human donor in good health. DNA of the CDR3: TGCAGTGCTAGAGTCGGGAATAGCAATCAGCCCCAGCATTTT. Amino acid sequence: CSARVGNSNQPQHF.